What follows describes a single TCR beta chain. Antigen unknown. This sample stems from a study of T cells in lung cancer brain metastases. General study points: Most clones were lesion-specific, with limited overlap between paired lesions (mean Morisita index about 0.25). Fragmented FFPE DNA may have left the infiltrating repertoire incompletely captured. Preoperative corticosteroid effects on brain metastasis T cell infiltration were not controlled.

CDR3 length: 20 amino acids. With 6 bases clipped from V and 0 bases from J, the junction kept 10 bases outside the gene matches. Germline CDR1 MRHNA, CDR2 SNTAGT. Assay used: immunoSEQ multiplex PCR; TCRdb lists only in-frame clones, some missing. The table includes roughly 4,200 clones, approximately 90% detected once. The sequenced sample consisted of tumor tissue from the primary lung tumor. The rearrangement links TRBV6-4 to TRBJ2-2; 16 bases are a match to TRBD2. The receptor comes from a man aged 60-69 years with non-small cell lung cancer. CDR3 nucleotides: TGTGCCAGCAGCAGGGGGGGGACTAGCGGGAGGGAAGCGAACACCGGGGAGCTGTTTTTT. The encoded protein is CASSRGGTSGREANTGELFF.